This entry lists 28 T cell receptor beta chains sequenced from one sample in a study of shared clonotypes between healthy human individuals. Generated by immunoSEQ multiplex PCR, the TCRdb table keeps only in-frame clones and is missing some. This sample has over a million clones, with approximately 72% found just once. The sample consisted of memory CD4+ T cells sorted from blood. The subset: CD45RA-negative fraction. These receptors came from a man between 18 and 29 years old in good health.

This chain uses TRBV21-1 with TRBJ1-4. TRBV21-1 is tagged as a pseudogene. This CDR3 region has 18 residues. CDR3 loop: CASSTTERTSPDDEKLFF. The CDR3 DNA is TGTGCCAGCAGCACAACGGAAAGGACCTCGCCAGATGATGAAAAACTGTTTTTT.

This clone was seen only once. The V and J genes are TRBV6-1 and TRBJ1-6; TRBD1 might be the D (5 bases). V lost 6 bases to trimming and J lost 4 bases, with 13 bases between them. The germline V gene has CDR1 MNHNS and CDR2 SASEGT. The CDR3 has 15 residues. CDR3 loop: CASRPPGTYNSPLHF. CDR3 sequence (DNA): TGTGCCAGCAGGCCTCCTGGGACGTATAATTCACCCCTCCACTTT.

This clone occurred once. In DNA, the CDR3 is TGTGCCAGCAGTCGAATCGAACAGGGGGCGCGCTACGAGCAGTACTTC. It is translated as CASSRIEQGARYEQYF. The chain combines TRBV2 with TRBJ2-7; 9 bases map to TRBD1. The CDR3 consists of 16 residues. Germline lookup yields CDR1 SNHLY and CDR2 FYNNEI. J gave up 3 bases and V 5 bases, and 11 bases lay outside the gene matches.

This clone was counted between two and nine times. The chain employs TRBV5-6 and TRBJ2-7, with TRBD2 identical over 12 bases. The CDR3 extends over 17 amino acids. Germline CDR1 reads SGHDT; CDR2 reads YYEEEE. V was clipped by 4 bases and J by 2 bases; unmatched bases: 10. CDR3 in amino acids: CASSPAGTSGLAYEQYF. The CDR3 DNA is TGTGCCAGCAGCCCCGCCGGGACTAGCGGGCTCGCCTACGAGCAGTACTTC. The full variable domain, rest sourced from reference TRBV5-6 and TRBJ2-7, is DAGVTQSPTHLIKTRGQQVTLRCSPKSGHDTVSWYQQALGQGPQFIFQYYEEEERQRGNFPDRFSGHQFPNYSSELNVNALLLGDSALYLCASSPAGTSGLAYEQYFGPGTRLTVT.

The V call is TRBV7-9, the J call TRBJ2-2, with 8 bases aligning to TRBD2. This CDR3 is built from 15 residues. The trim removed 7 bases at V and 5 bases at J, leaving 9 bases unmatched. Germline V gene lookup returns CDR1 SEHNR and CDR2 FQNEAQ (reference sequence). The CDR3: CASTPAGVGTGELFF. CDR3 DNA sequence: TGTGCCAGCACCCCAGCGGGAGTGGGAACCGGGGAGCTGTTTTTT.

The gene calls are TRBV1 and TRBJ1-6; the table's D call, TRBD1, was not checked against the DNA. TRBV1 is a documented pseudogene. The length of the CDR3 is 18 residues. CDR3 coding DNA: TGCACCAGCAGCCAAAAGATTCGAGAGGGGGCTTATAATTCACCCCTCCACTTT. Its protein is CTSSQKIREGAYNSPLHF.

The chain employs TRBV10-3 and TRBJ2-2; D is uncertain. Germline assignment: CDR1 ENHRY and CDR2 SYGVKD. The CDR3 is made up of 15 amino acids. Trimming removed 6 bases from V and 1 base from J, with 12 bases in between. CDR3 in DNA: TGTGCCATCAGGCGCGAGCCGCTGAACACCGGGGAGCTGTTTTTT. The encoded protein is CAIRREPLNTGELFF.

The chain links TRBV19 to TRBJ2-2; no firm D call. Trimming took off 2 bases at V and 4 bases at J, with 14 bases between the two ends. The CDR3 extends over 16 amino acids. Germline CDR1 and CDR2: LNHDA and SQIVND (reference sequence). The chain's CDR3 is CASSIYKLTGTGELFF. The CDR3 DNA follows: TGTGCCAGTAGTATATATAAGCTAACGGGCACCGGGGAGCTGTTTTTT.

This chain connects TRBV11-2 to TRBJ1-3; no reliable D call. Deletions cut 2 bases from V and 4 bases from J, with 12 bases between. This CDR3 contains 15 residues. In germline, CDR1 is SGHAT, CDR2 FQNNGV. As DNA, the CDR3 is TGTGCCAGCAGCTTAACCCTAGGACCCGGAAACACCATATATTTT. Translated: CASSLTLGPGNTIYF. Looking up the rest from reference TRBV11-2 and TRBJ1-3 gives the full variable domain: EAGVAQSPRYKIIEKRQSVAFWCNPISGHATLYWYQQILGQGPKLLIQFQNNGVVDDSQLPKDRFSAERLKGVDSTLKIQPAKLEDSAVYLCASSLTLGPGNTIYFGEGSWLTVV.

This chain joins TRBV5-1 and TRBJ1-1; D possibly corresponds to TRBD1 (6 bases). The CDR3 runs 15 residues. V lost 6 bases to trimming and J lost 5 bases, with 20 bases between them. Germline values: CDR1 SGHRS, CDR2 YFSETQ. The CDR3 DNA sequence: TGCGCCAGCACCCCCACACAGGACAGAGGGACTGAAGCTTTCTTT. It translates to CASTPTQDRGTEAFF.

The genes are TRBV4-2 and TRBJ1-5; D gene ambiguous. This CDR3 comprises 16 residues. Germline V gives CDR1 LGHNA, CDR2 YNFKEQ. The V end was cut by 0 bases, the J end by 0 bases, with 9 bases between. The CDR3 DNA reads TGTGCCAGCAGCCAAGAAGGAGGGTATAGCAATCAGCCCCAGCATTTT. Translated: CASSQEGGYSNQPQHF.

The DNA for the CDR3 is TGTGCCAGCAGCCCCGGGACTAGCGGCTACTACGAGCAGTACTTC. Residues: CASSPGTSGYYEQYF. The chain uses TRBV7-8 and TRBJ2-7; 11 positions match TRBD2. Looked up from germline, CDR1 is SGHVS and CDR2 is FQNEAQ. CDR3 length: 15 residues. J gave up 3 bases and V 5 bases, and 6 bases lay outside the gene matches.

This clone was observed many times. The gene calls are TRBV12-5 and TRBJ1-1; D gene ambiguous. CDR1 and CDR2 from the germline V gene are LGHNT and FRNRAP. The CDR3 is 14 amino acids. Deletions cut 3 bases from V and 3 bases from J, with 11 bases between. This CDR3 reads CASGFSWRDTEAFF. As DNA, the CDR3 is TGTGCTAGTGGTTTTTCCTGGCGGGACACTGAAGCTTTCTTT.

V is TRBV2 and J is TRBJ2-7, with TRBD1 matching over 8 bases. Germline values: CDR1 SNHLY, CDR2 FYNNEI. J gave up 7 bases and V 9 bases, and 11 bases lay outside the gene matches. The CDR3 totals 13 residues. DNA for the CDR3: TGTGCCAGTTCCGGACAGGGCACGGGTGAGCAGTACTTC. This translates into CASSGQGTGEQYF.

The CDR3: CASSSWTSGDYGYTF. CDR3 DNA: TGTGCCAGCAGCTCCTGGACGTCTGGGGACTATGGCTACACCTTC. The chain uses TRBV7-2 and TRBJ1-2; no clear D gene. Germline-derived CDR1 and CDR2 are SGHTA and FQGNSA. This CDR3 contains 15 residues. Trimming removed 4 bases at V and 3 bases at J, with 15 bases between.

The table lists this clone with a count of one. The rearrangement uses TRBV30 and TRBJ1-2; the match to TRBD1 covers 11 bases. Germline V gene sequence: CDR1 GTSNPN, CDR2 SVGIG (reference sequence). The CDR3 consists of 14 residues. After removal of 4 bases from V and 5 bases from J, the junction contained 6 bases not matched to a gene. The CDR3 is CAWKGQGEAYGYTF. The CDR3 DNA sequence: TGTGCCTGGAAGGGACAGGGGGAGGCATATGGCTACACCTTC.

The V and J genes are TRBV11-2 and TRBJ1-1; 7 positions match TRBD1. CDR1 SGHAT and CDR2 FQNNGV come from the germline V gene. The CDR3 has 13 amino acids. V trimming: 4 bases; J trimming: 6 bases; junction bases outside the gene matches: 5. CDR3 loop: CASSSDRLAEAFF. The CDR3 region has the DNA TGTGCCAGCAGCTCGGACAGGCTGGCTGAAGCTTTCTTT. The complete variable domain, with remaining parts taken from reference TRBV11-2 and TRBJ1-1, reads EAGVAQSPRYKIIEKRQSVAFWCNPISGHATLYWYQQILGQGPKLLIQFQNNGVVDDSQLPKDRFSAERLKGVDSTLKIQPAKLEDSAVYLCASSSDRLAEAFFGQGTRLTVV.

The chain recombines TRBV6-1 with TRBJ2-7, with unresolved D. V lost 4 bases, J lost 3 bases, and 7 bases lay in between. The CDR3 totals 12 residues. CDR1 is MNHNS and CDR2 is SASEGT in the germline V gene. CDR3 residues: CASSVPVYEQYF. For the CDR3, the DNA is TGTGCCAGCAGTGTCCCCGTCTACGAGCAGTACTTC.

The CDR3 bases are TGCAGCGTTTCCGGGGGGGACTTGGGAAACTATGGCTACACCTTC. It specifies CSVSGGDLGNYGYTF. The V call is TRBV29-1, the J call TRBJ1-2; weak D call: TRBD1 (5 bases). Germline-derived CDR1 and CDR2 are SQVTM and ANQGSEA. With 5 bases removed from V and 2 bases from J, the gap between germline ends came to 18 bases. This CDR3 region has 15 residues.

This chain links TRBV27 with TRBJ2-1, with D unresolved. CDR3 length: 15 residues. The germline CDR1 and CDR2 sequences are MNHEY and SMNVEV (reference sequence). Trimming cost V 8 bases and J 0 bases, with 14 bases left between them. Here the CDR3 reads CASALTEISYNEQFF. The CDR3 bases are TGTGCCAGCGCCCTGACTGAGATCTCCTACAATGAGCAGTTCTTC.

This clone was picked up a small number of times. The chain has TRBV4-1 and TRBJ1-2, with D maybe TRBD1 (6 bases). From germline, CDR1 is MGHRA and CDR2 YSYEKL. V lost 0 bases and J 7 bases, leaving 27 bases between the germline ends. CDR3 length equals 19 residues. CDR3 protein: CASSQDSVRRGGGLGGYTF. DNA of the CDR3: TGCGCCAGCAGCCAAGATAGTGTCCGGCGGGGAGGGGGACTAGGTGGCTACACCTTC.

J is TRBJ2-2 and V is TRBV5-6; 7 bases match TRBD1. The germline V gene has CDR1 SGHDT and CDR2 YYEEEE. The CDR3 contains 15 residues. The junction had 8 bases not matched to a gene; V was cut back by 7 bases and J by 2 bases. The CDR3 nucleotides are TGTGCCAGCGGGCCGGGACAGACAAACACCGGGGAGCTGTTTTTT. Amino acids: CASGPGQTNTGELFF.

In DNA form, the CDR3 reads TGTGCCTGGAGGACTAGCGGGAGCAGTGAGCAGTACTTC. As protein: CAWRTSGSSEQYF. This chain uses TRBV30 with TRBJ2-7; 12 nucleotides line up with TRBD2. Germline V gives CDR1 GTSNPN, CDR2 SVGIG (reference sequence). V trimming: 3 bases; J trimming: 7 bases; junction bases outside the gene matches: 4. This CDR3 spans 13 amino acids.

The chain has TRBV7-6 and TRBJ2-5; 10 nucleotides line up with TRBD2. The germline CDR1 and CDR2 sequences are SGHVS and FNYEAQ. The CDR3 spans 17 residues. J gave up 5 bases and V 5 bases, and 14 bases lay outside the gene matches. The CDR3 sequence is CASSPLWSAGGGETQYF. CDR3 coding DNA: TGTGCCAGCAGCCCACTATGGTCAGCGGGAGGGGGTGAGACCCAGTACTTC.

V and J are TRBV30 and TRBJ2-1, with D hard to call. Germline assignment: CDR1 GTSNPN and CDR2 SVGIG (reference sequence). The CDR3 extends over 12 amino acids. Trimming removed 2 bases at V and 9 bases at J, with 11 bases between. The CDR3 here is CAWSFMGSEQFF. The CDR3 nucleotides read TGTGCCTGGAGTTTTATGGGGTCTGAGCAGTTCTTC.

V is TRBV9 and J is TRBJ2-3; D is possibly TRBD2 (7 bases). Between the trimmed V and J ends, which lost 0 bases and 2 bases, there was a span of 13 bases. Germline V lookup: CDR1 SGDLS, CDR2 YYNGEE. The CDR3 totals 16 residues. As DNA, the CDR3 is TGTGCCAGCAGCGTAGTTTGGGGGGGCCCCACAGATACGCAGTATTTT. It yields the protein CASSVVWGGPTDTQYF.

The chain combines TRBV11-3 with TRBJ2-1, with 14 bases that match TRBD2. V shed 5 bases and J 7 bases; nucleotides not matched to a gene: 4. This CDR3 is 15 amino acids long. CDR1 and CDR2 (germline): SGHNT, YENEEA. Written as DNA, the CDR3 is TGTGCCAGCAGCACGACTAGCGGGGGGGCGAATGAGCAGTTCTTC. Amino acids: CASSTTSGGANEQFF.

The CDR3 DNA is TGCGCCAGCAGCTTGGGGGCTAGCGGGAGTACGACCAAAAACATTCAGTACTTC. Its protein is CASSLGASGSTTKNIQYF. J is TRBJ2-4 and V is TRBV5-1; 10 bases agree with TRBD2. J lost 2 bases, V lost 0 bases, and 8 bases had no gene match. CDR1 SGHRS and CDR2 YFSETQ come from the germline V gene. The CDR3 is 18 amino acids.